This T cell receptor beta chain derives from a study of tumor-infiltrating T cells and Merkel cell polyomavirus listed by TCRdb under 2017. Regarding the study in general: In Merkel cell carcinoma patients, the study investigated CD8+ T cells specific for the Merkel cell polyomavirus KLL epitope. Patients came in at different disease stages and had a median follow-up of about 3 years, ranging from roughly 1.1 to 6.0 years. Varied, non-standardized therapies, including chemotherapy, radiation and immunotherapies, were received by the patients. TRB sequencing was performed on KLL-tetramer-sorted cells from blood or tumor-infiltrating lymphocytes in fewer than 15 samples, as well as on 11 to 12 matched whole-tumor samples. The majority of whole-tumor samples consisted of approximately 27-micron curls cut from formalin-fixed, paraffin-embedded tissue blocks. In the whole study, one tumor sample was a frozen nodal tumor digest, and another tumor sample was a flash-frozen core biopsy of a metastasis.

The germline V gene provides CDR1 MRHNA and CDR2 SNTAGT. V trim: 2 bases; J trim: 4 bases; unmatched bases: 5. Counted from cysteine to phenylalanine, this CDR3 has 16 amino acids. Solely the CDR3 DNA is kept, with 48 bases framed from the first base. Overall study results and their limits: One limitation of the study is the small sample size (n ≈ 12 patients). A higher fraction of KLL-specific T cells within tumors (about 1.8-20% versus roughly 0-0.14%) was associated with significantly better MCC-specific survival. Only a single viral epitope was studied, so T cells against other Merkel cell polyomavirus epitopes were not captured. A significant MCC-specific survival advantage (P = 0.0051) was associated with tumors having more unique KLL-specific clonotypes (roughly 5-108 vs 0-3). KLL-specific TRB repertoires were diverse and mostly private, with just one public clonotype, shared by two patients, among hundreds of unique sequences.

Worth noting for this clone: Its antigen has not been determined. Base qualities were left out, and no much larger clone turns up one base away.

Receptor libraries were prepared by the immunoSEQ multiplex PCR assay. Genomic DNA extraction, TRB sequencing and normalization were carried out by Adaptive Biotechnologies (Seattle, WA). Per the original workflow: To compute clonality, the Shannon entropy of productive TRB sequences was normalized by log2 of unique productive sequences and then subtracted from one. KLL-specific clonotypes in tumors were found by matching TCRbeta CDR3 amino acid sequences to the sequences from the tetramer-sorted sample of each patient. Drawn from immuneACCESS, this table holds only the in-frame rearrangements with V and J called that TCRdb kept. Clones are partly lost; checked studies trace under half to an unresolved V gene and leave the rest unexplained. V and J calls and clone size follow that table, whereas D and trimming were derived from the DNA. Counted in this sample were more than 2,500 clones; just under 85% of them appeared once. The ten largest clonotypes hold approximately 8.3% of the sample.

By immunohistochemistry, the tumors of all patients showed robust positive staining for Merkel cell polyomavirus Large T antigen. Approximately twelve Merkel cell carcinoma patients were included, each with robust KLL-tetramer+ populations (above 0.04% of CD8+ T cells) in blood and/or cultured TIL. All patients were Caucasian, with a median age of about 60 years and a range of roughly 45 to 85 years. This TCR was recovered from a man aged 50 to 60 with Merkel cell carcinoma. Sequencing input: tumor tissue. The receptor chain draws on TRBV6-4 and TRBJ2-3; 11 middle bases align to TRBD2. The bases read TGTGCCAGCAGTGACACTAGCGGGGGAGGCCCAGATACGCAGTATTTT. This encodes CASSDTSGGGPDTQYF.